This entry lists 25 T cell receptor beta chains sequenced from one sample in a study of OX40 agonist ivuxolimab in advanced cancers. Clones were read by immunoSEQ multiplex PCR, and TCRdb kept only the in-frame ones, dropping some. The sample records some 85,000 clones, nearly 90% being singletons. The source material was CD4+ or CD8+ T cells sorted from blood, sampled in a trial of the OX40 agonist ivuxolimab. These receptors all stem from an adult with an advanced solid tumor such as melanoma, head and neck, liver or kidney cancer.

The rearrangement joins TRBV19 to TRBJ2-5; a possible D gene is TRBD2 (6 bases). The CDR3 totals 12 residues. V dropped 3 bases and J dropped 7 bases, with 9 bases sitting between them. Germline lookup yields CDR1 LNHDA and CDR2 SQIVND (reference sequence). The CDR3 here is CASSIPGGTQYF. CDR3 nucleotides: TGTGCCAGTAGTATTCCCGGGGGGACCCAGTACTTC.

The chain carries TRBV19 and TRBJ1-2; 8 bases fit TRBD1. V was pared by 7 bases and J by 5 bases, with 6 bases of the junction left unmatched. The CDR3 is 13 amino acids. Germline loops: CDR1 LNHDA, CDR2 SQIVND (reference sequence). CDR3 sequence: CASTRGQAYGYTF. The CDR3 DNA reads as TGTGCCAGTACCAGGGGGCAGGCTTATGGCTACACCTTC.

This CDR3 reads CASLSHPGAGQPQHF. The CDR3 DNA reads as TGTGCCAGCCTCTCTCACCCGGGGGCAGGACAGCCCCAGCATTTT. This chain links TRBV2 with TRBJ1-5, with a tentative D call TRBD1 (6 bases). The germline CDR1 and CDR2 sequences are SNHLY and FYNNEI. The CDR3 has 15 residues. The V gene lost 8 bases and the J gene lost 7 bases, with 21 bases spanning the gap.

V and J are TRBV11-2 and TRBJ1-1; D unclear. The germline gives CDR1 SGHAT, CDR2 FQNNGV. The CDR3 has 13 residues. V was pared by 5 bases and J by 0 bases, with 7 bases between. CDR3 protein: CASSPSMNTEAFF. CDR3 nucleotides: TGTGCCAGCAGCCCTTCGATGAACACTGAAGCTTTCTTT.

The CDR3 sequence is CASSLERWGNTIYF. CDR3 DNA: TGTGCCAGCAGCTTAGAGAGGTGGGGAAACACCATATATTTT. The chain recombines TRBV11-2 with TRBJ1-3; D is unresolved. Germline CDR1 and CDR2: SGHAT and FQNNGV. This CDR3 contains 14 residues. The V gene lost 0 bases and the J gene lost 4 bases, with 7 bases spanning the gap.

This sequence joins TRBV20-1 and TRBJ2-1, with D uncertain. CDR3 length equals 11 residues. Germline CDR1 reads DFQATT; CDR2 reads SNEGSKA (reference sequence). V gave up 3 bases and J gave up 10 bases, with 10 bases separating them. As DNA, the CDR3 is TGCAGTGCTAGTTCCCTCCTCGAGCAGTTCTTC. Amino acids: CSASSLLEQFF.

The J gene is TRBJ1-2, the V gene TRBV19; 7 bases fit TRBD1. CDR3 length: 15 residues. Germline CDR1 LNHDA, CDR2 SQIVND (reference sequence). Trimming at V came to 5 bases and at J to 6 bases, leaving 12 bases not matched to a gene. CDR3 bases: TGTGCCAGTAGTCTCCGTGGGACAGAGAGGAATGGCTACACCTTC. This encodes CASSLRGTERNGYTF.

In nucleotides, the CDR3 is TGTGCCAGTAGTATCCGAGCGGGAGCAAACGATGAGCAGTTCTTC. Amino acids: CASSIRAGANDEQFF. The V gene is TRBV19, the J gene TRBJ2-1; 8 bases agree with TRBD2. The CDR3 is 15 residues long. CDR1 and CDR2 from the germline V gene are LNHDA and SQIVND (reference sequence). V lost 3 bases and J lost 8; bases outside the gene matches: 9.

The rearrangement uses TRBV4-3 and TRBJ1-2; D is undetermined. The CDR3 is 14 amino acids. CDR1 LGHNA and CDR2 YSLEER come from the germline V gene. With 0 bases removed from V and 7 bases from J, the gap between germline ends came to 12 bases. CDR3: CASSQDSRSGGYTF. CDR3 DNA: TGCGCCAGCAGCCAAGACTCGCGCTCAGGTGGCTACACCTTC.

Regarding this clone: Other DNA sequences from this sample encode an identical CDR3 as well. The rearrangement uses TRBV30 and TRBJ1-5, with D possibly TRBD1 on 6 matching bases. Trimming left V 0 bases short and J 4 bases short, with 7 bases between. Germline CDR1 is GTSNPN and CDR2 is SVGIG (reference sequence). The CDR3 spans 13 residues. CDR3 residues: CAWSVQGNQPQHF. The CDR3 region has the DNA TGTGCCTGGAGTGTGCAGGGGAATCAGCCCCAGCATTTT.

The rearrangement joins TRBV9 to TRBJ2-2, with 7 bases identical to TRBD2. CDR3 size: 15 residues. Germline values: CDR1 SGDLS, CDR2 YYNGEE. The J segment lost 7 bases and the V segment lost 4 bases, leaving 10 bases of the junction unmatched. As DNA, the CDR3 is TGTGCCAGCAGCTCCGCTAGCGGTCCCGTCGGGGAGCTGTTTTTT. Translating gives CASSSASGPVGELFF.

The chain has TRBV15 and TRBJ2-2, with TRBD1 identical over 9 bases. The V and J ends lost 2 bases and 5 bases, in that order; junction bases with no gene match: 9. Germline CDR1 LNHNV, CDR2 YYDKDF (reference sequence). The CDR3 runs 17 residues. The CDR3 region is CATSRSGGTGRTGELFF. CDR3 in DNA: TGTGCCACCAGCAGATCAGGTGGGACAGGGCGGACCGGGGAGCTGTTTTTT.

This chain links TRBV2 with TRBJ2-7, with D uncertain. The CDR3 has 12 residues. The germline V gene encodes CDR1 SNHLY and CDR2 FYNNEI. V lost 6 bases and J lost 2, with 8 bases in between. The DNA for the CDR3 is TGTGCCAGCAGCGCCGGGCCCTACGAGCAGTACTTC. It is translated as CASSAGPYEQYF.

In its sample, this clone was seen once. The chain has TRBV13 and TRBJ1-2, with 8 bases that match TRBD1. The V gene's germline CDR1 is PRHDT and CDR2 FYEKMQ (reference sequence). The V gene end was trimmed by 4 bases and the J gene end by 1 base; junction bases not matched to a gene: 2. This CDR3 has 14 amino acids. The CDR3 DNA sequence: TGTGCCAGCAGCTCTGGACAGGGTAACTATGGCTACACCTTC. It is translated as CASSSGQGNYGYTF.

CDR3 in amino acids: CASSLGGLAGGETQYF. The CDR3 DNA reads as TGTGCCAGCAGCTTGGGGGGACTAGCGGGAGGAGAGACCCAGTACTTC. V is TRBV5-4 and J is TRBJ2-5, with TRBD2 matching over 15 bases. J was trimmed by 4 bases and V by 0 bases; bases with no gene match: 1. Germline V gives CDR1 SGHNT, CDR2 YYREEE (reference sequence). The CDR3 runs to 16 residues.

J is TRBJ2-3 and V is TRBV19; D is tentatively TRBD1 or TRBD2 (5 bases each). Trimming shortened V by 5 bases and J by 2 bases, and 17 bases separated the two germline ends. Germline lookup yields CDR1 LNHDA and CDR2 SQIVND (reference sequence). This CDR3 spans 16 amino acids. The CDR3 protein is CASSQSPRGVTDTQYF. The CDR3 DNA reads as TGTGCCAGTAGTCAATCACCTAGAGGGGTCACAGATACGCAGTATTTT.

The rearrangement uses TRBV6-4 and TRBJ2-1; 9 bases fit TRBD2. Germline CDR1 reads MRHNA; CDR2 reads SNTAGT. The CDR3 is 20 residues long. Trimming removed 4 bases from V and 0 bases from J; junction bases left unmatched: 16. The CDR3 DNA follows: TGTGCCAGCAGTGCCCCTGATCTCTTGGTTAGCGGGAGCTCCTACAATGAGCAGTTCTTC. It yields the protein CASSAPDLLVSGSSYNEQFF.

This clone was observed a few times. The chain carries TRBV7-9 and TRBJ2-2; D ambiguous. The CDR3 has 13 amino acids. CDR1 and CDR2 from the germline V gene are SEHNR and FQNEAQ (reference sequence). The ends were cut back, 3 bases at V and 6 bases at J, with 8 bases in the middle. The CDR3 loop is CASSLYDPGELFF. CDR3 nucleotide sequence: TGTGCCAGCAGCTTGTATGACCCCGGGGAGCTGTTTTTT.

The chain is built from TRBV5-1 and TRBJ1-3; 7 nucleotides agree with TRBD1. V gave up 1 base and J gave up 3 bases; unmatched junction bases: 10. CDR1 and CDR2 from the germline V gene are SGHRS and YFSETQ. The CDR3 is made up of 17 amino acids. Here the CDR3 reads CASSLTTDRDRGNTIYF. CDR3 DNA: TGCGCCAGCAGCTTGACGACCGACAGGGACCGTGGAAACACCATATATTTT.

The CDR3 sequence is CSPLGPEGALGEPFF. The DNA of the CDR3 is TGCAGCCCCCTGGGGCCCGAGGGGGCGCTGGGGGAGCCCTTCTTC. The chain combines TRBV29-1 with TRBJ2-1, with 7 positions matching TRBD1. This CDR3 region has 15 residues. V lost 8 bases to trimming and J lost 16 bases; unmatched junction nucleotides: 26. Germline-derived CDR1 and CDR2 are SQVTM and ANQGSEA.

This clone appeared once. This chain connects TRBV11-2 to TRBJ2-4, with a possible D match to TRBD2 (5 bases). V was trimmed by 1 base and J by 9 bases, leaving 13 bases between them. The CDR3 is made up of 14 amino acids. Looked up from germline, CDR1 is SGHAT and CDR2 is FQNNGV. This CDR3 is CASSLGLAGSIQYF. The CDR3 region has the DNA TGTGCCAGCAGCTTAGGACTTGCGGGTAGCATTCAGTACTTC.

The chain carries TRBV18 and TRBJ1-1; D remains ambiguous. Looked up from germline, CDR1 is KGHSH and CDR2 is LQKENI. The CDR3 runs 14 residues. V was pared by 0 bases and J by 1 base, with 6 bases between. This CDR3 is CASSPPSQNTEAFF. As DNA, the CDR3 is TGTGCCAGCTCACCACCGAGCCAGAACACTGAAGCTTTCTTT.

This clone was recorded once. This chain joins TRBV27 and TRBJ2-6; tentatively, D is TRBD1 (5 bases). Germline-derived CDR1 and CDR2 are MNHEY and SMNVEV (reference sequence). There are 15 residues in the CDR3. V lost 5 bases and J 4 bases, leaving 12 bases between the germline ends. The CDR3 spells CASSLRVAGANVLTF. The CDR3, as DNA: TGTGCCAGCAGTCTCAGGGTGGCGGGGGCCAACGTCCTGACTTTC. Full variable domain (rest looked up from reference TRBV27 and TRBJ2-6): EAQVTQNPRYLITVTGKKLTVTCSQNMNHEYMSWYRQDPGLGLRQIYYSMNVEVTDKGDVPEGYKVSRKEKRNFPLILESPSPNQTSLYFCASSLRVAGANVLTFGAGSRLTVL.

This chain uses TRBV5-1 with TRBJ2-1; 8 nucleotides agree with TRBD1. V lost 1 base and J lost 4; bases outside the gene matches: 1. The CDR3 extends over 14 amino acids. Germline V gene data show CDR1 as SGHRS and CDR2 as YFSETQ. In nucleotides, the CDR3 is TGCGCCAGCAGCTTGCGACAGGGGTACAATGAGCAGTTCTTC. Translating gives CASSLRQGYNEQFF.

J is TRBJ2-1 and V is TRBV19; 7 bases are a match to TRBD1. Germline V CDR1 and CDR2: LNHDA, SQIVND (reference sequence). Losses at the gene ends were 3 bases for V and 11 bases for J; bases not matched to a gene: 4. CDR3 length equals 12 residues. This chain's CDR3 is CASSIGGQKQFF. The CDR3 DNA sequence: TGTGCCAGTAGTATTGGGGGACAGAAGCAGTTCTTC.